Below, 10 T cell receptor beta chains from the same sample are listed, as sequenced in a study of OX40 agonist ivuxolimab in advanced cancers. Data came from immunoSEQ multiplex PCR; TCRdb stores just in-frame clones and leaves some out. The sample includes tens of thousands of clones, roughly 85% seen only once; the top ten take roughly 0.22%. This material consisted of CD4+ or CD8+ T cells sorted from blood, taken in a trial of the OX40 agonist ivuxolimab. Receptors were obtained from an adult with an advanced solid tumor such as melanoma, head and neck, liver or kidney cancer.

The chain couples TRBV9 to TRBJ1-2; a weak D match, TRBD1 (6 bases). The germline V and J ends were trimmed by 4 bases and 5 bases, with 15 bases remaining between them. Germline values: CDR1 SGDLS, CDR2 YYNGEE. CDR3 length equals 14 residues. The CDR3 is CASSPQGGGYGYTF. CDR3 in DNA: TGTGCCAGCAGCCCTCAGGGAGGGGGGTATGGCTACACCTTC. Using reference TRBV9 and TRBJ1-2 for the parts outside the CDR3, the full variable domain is DSGVTQTPKHLITATGQRVTLRCSPRSGDLSVYWYQQSLDQGLQFLIQYYNGEERAKGNILERFSAQQFPDLHSELNLSSLELGDSALYFCASSPQGGGYGYTFGSGTRLTVV.

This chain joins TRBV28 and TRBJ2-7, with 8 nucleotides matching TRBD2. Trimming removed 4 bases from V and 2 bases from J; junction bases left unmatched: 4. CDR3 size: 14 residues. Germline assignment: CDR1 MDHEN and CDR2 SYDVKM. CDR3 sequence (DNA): TGTGCCAGCAGTTCGGGAGGGGGAACCTACGAGCAGTACGTC. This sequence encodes CASSSGGGTYEQYV.

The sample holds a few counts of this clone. CDR3 DNA sequence: TGTGCCAGCAGTTTAGATGTGCGTCAGCCCCAGCATTTT. Its protein is CASSLDVRQPQHF. V gene TRBV6-1 combines with J gene TRBJ1-5; D is uncertain. From germline, CDR1 is MNHNS and CDR2 SASEGT. The CDR3 loop spans 13 amino acids. Trimming stripped 5 bases from V and 6 bases from J, with 11 bases between.

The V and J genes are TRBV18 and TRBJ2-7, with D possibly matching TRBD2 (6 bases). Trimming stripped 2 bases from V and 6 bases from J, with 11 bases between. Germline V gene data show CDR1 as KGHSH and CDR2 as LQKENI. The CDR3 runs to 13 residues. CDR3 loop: CASSPAGRSEQYV. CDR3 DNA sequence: TGTGCCAGCTCACCAGCGGGACGGTCCGAGCAGTACGTC.

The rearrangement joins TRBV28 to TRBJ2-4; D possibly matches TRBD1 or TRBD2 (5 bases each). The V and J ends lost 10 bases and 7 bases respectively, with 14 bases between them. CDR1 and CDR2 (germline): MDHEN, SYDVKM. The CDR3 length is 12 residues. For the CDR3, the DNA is TGTGCCACTACAACGGGACGCAACATTCAGTACTTC. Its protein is CATTTGRNIQYF.

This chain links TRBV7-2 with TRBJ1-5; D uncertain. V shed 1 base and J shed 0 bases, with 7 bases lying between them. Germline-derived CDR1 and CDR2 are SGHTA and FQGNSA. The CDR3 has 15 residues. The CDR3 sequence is CASSLGPYSNQPQHF. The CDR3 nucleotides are TGTGCCAGCAGCTTAGGGCCGTATAGCAATCAGCCCCAGCATTTT.

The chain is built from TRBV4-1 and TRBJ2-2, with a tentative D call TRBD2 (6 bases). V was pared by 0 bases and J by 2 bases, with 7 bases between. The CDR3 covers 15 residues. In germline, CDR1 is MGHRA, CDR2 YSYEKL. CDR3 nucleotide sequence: TGCGCCAGCAGCCAAGAAGGGACTAACACCGGGGAGCTGTTTTTT. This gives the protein CASSQEGTNTGELFF.

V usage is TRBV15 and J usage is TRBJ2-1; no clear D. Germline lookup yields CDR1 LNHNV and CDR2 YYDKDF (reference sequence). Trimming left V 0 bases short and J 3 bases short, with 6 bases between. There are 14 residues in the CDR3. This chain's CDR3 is CATSRDTLYNEQFF. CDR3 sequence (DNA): TGTGCCACCAGCAGAGATACCCTCTACAATGAGCAGTTCTTC.

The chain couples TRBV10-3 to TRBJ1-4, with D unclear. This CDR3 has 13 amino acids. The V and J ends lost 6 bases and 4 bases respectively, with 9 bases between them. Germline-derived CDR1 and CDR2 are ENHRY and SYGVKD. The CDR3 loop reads CAISGGYNEKLFF. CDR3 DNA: TGTGCCATCAGCGGAGGGTATAATGAAAAACTGTTTTTT.

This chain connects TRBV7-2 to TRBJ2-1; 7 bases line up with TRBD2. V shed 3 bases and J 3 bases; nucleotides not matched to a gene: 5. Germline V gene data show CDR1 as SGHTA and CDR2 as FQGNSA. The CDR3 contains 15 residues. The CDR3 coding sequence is TGTGCCAGCAGCTTCCGGCGGGAGAGCTACAATGAGCAGTTCTTC. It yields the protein CASSFRRESYNEQFF.